Listed here are 10 T cell receptor beta chains from one sample, sequenced in a study of blood T cell repertoires in COVID-19. Sequenced by immunoSEQ multiplex PCR; TCRdb stores in-frame clones only, minus some. The sample carries about 150,000 clones, roughly 88% recorded once. The sequenced sample consisted of peripheral blood. These receptors were obtained from a man aged 55 to 70 with COVID-19, enrolled during active disease.

The V call is TRBV5-1, the J call TRBJ2-5; D gene unclear. CDR1 is SGHRS and CDR2 is YFSETQ in the germline V gene. V was shortened by 0 bases and J by 4 bases, with 10 bases between the two germline ends. The CDR3 is 14 residues long. CDR3 coding DNA: TGCGCCAGCAGCTTGGTGCGGATCGGAGAGACCCAGTACTTC. Translation gives CASSLVRIGETQYF.

V gene TRBV24-1 combines with J gene TRBJ1-2, with 7 bases aligning to TRBD1. Germline V CDR1 and CDR2: KGHDR, SFDVKD. V dropped 4 bases and J dropped 7; count of bases not matched to a gene: 11. This CDR3 is built from 15 residues. In nucleotides, the CDR3 is TGTGCCACCAGTGAAGGCAGACAGGGAGGTGGTGGCTACACCTTC. Translated, it gives CATSEGRQGGGGYTF.

The sample holds a few counts of this clone. This chain connects TRBV30 to TRBJ1-2, with D maybe TRBD1 (6 bases). Trimming removed 1 base from V and 4 bases from J, with 7 bases in between. CDR1 GTSNPN and CDR2 SVGIG come from the germline V gene (reference sequence). The CDR3 is made up of 12 amino acids. In nucleotides, the CDR3 is TGTGCCTGGAGTGGAGGGGGCTATGGCTACACCTTC. It encodes CAWSGGGYGYTF.

This clone has a single count. The V and J genes are TRBV3-1 (or the pseudogene TRBV3-2) and TRBJ1-1; D possibly corresponds to TRBD1 (6 bases). The ends were cut back, 4 bases at V and 3 bases at J, with 18 bases in the middle. Germline V lookup: CDR1 LGHDT, CDR2 YNNKEL (reference sequence). The CDR3 runs 16 residues. CDR3 sequence (DNA): TGTGCCAGCAGCCCGATCGGGGGGGCGAAGGACACTGAAGCTTTCTTT. Translated, it gives CASSPIGGAKDTEAFF.

The V call is TRBV12-3 or TRBV12-4, the J call TRBJ1-1; TRBD1 aligns across 7 bases. The CDR3 has 13 residues. The trim removed 7 bases at V and 8 bases at J, leaving 10 bases unmatched. CDR3 sequence: CASTHRTGGEAFF. The DNA of the CDR3 is TGTGCCAGCACCCATAGGACAGGAGGAGAAGCTTTCTTT.

This chain uses TRBV27 with TRBJ1-3; 8 bases line up with TRBD1. Germline V gene lookup returns CDR1 MNHEY and CDR2 SMNVEV (reference sequence). The V and J ends lost 5 bases and 6 bases, in that order; junction bases with no gene match: 9. The CDR3 has 15 amino acids. The CDR3, as DNA: TGTGCCAGCAGTGACAGGGGTCTTCCTACAAACACCATATATTTT. This sequence encodes CASSDRGLPTNTIYF.

The rearrangement uses TRBV28 and TRBJ2-3, with a possible D match to TRBD2 (5 bases). The V gene lost 10 bases and the J gene lost 2 bases, with 10 bases spanning the gap. CDR3 length: 12 amino acids. Germline V gene data show CDR1 as MDHEN and CDR2 as SYDVKM. The CDR3 reads CAIRLNTDTQYF. As DNA, the CDR3 is TGTGCCATCCGACTAAACACAGATACGCAGTATTTT.

This chain links TRBV4-2 with TRBJ1-1; TRBD1 matches at 7 bases. V dropped 5 bases and J dropped 1; count of bases not matched to a gene: 4. Germline V gene lookup returns CDR1 LGHNA and CDR2 YNFKEQ. This CDR3 region has 14 residues. CDR3 amino acids: CASSAQGWNTEAFF. Here the CDR3 DNA reads TGTGCCAGCAGCGCACAGGGGTGGAACACTGAAGCTTTCTTT.

The V gene is TRBV10-3, the J gene TRBJ1-2; D is unclear. The V and J ends lost 4 bases and 3 bases respectively, with 24 bases between them. Germline values: CDR1 ENHRY, CDR2 SYGVKD. This CDR3 is built from 18 residues. The CDR3 region is CAISARGRSAGVDYGYTF. The CDR3 DNA follows: TGTGCCATCAGTGCAAGAGGACGTTCGGCGGGAGTGGACTATGGCTACACCTTC.

The chain has TRBV19 and TRBJ2-5, with a tentative D call TRBD1 (6 bases). This CDR3 contains 15 residues. Germline V gives CDR1 LNHDA, CDR2 SQIVND (reference sequence). V lost 6 bases to trimming and J lost 5 bases, with 19 bases between them. The CDR3 bases are TGTGCCAGTAGCCGCCTAGGGGGAGCCTCGGAGACCCAGTACTTC. It codes for CASSRLGGASETQYF.